The 26 T cell receptor beta chains in this list originate from one sample, sequenced in a study of cytomegalovirus exposure and HLA in healthy donors (dated by TCRdb to 2017 to 2019). To prepare the library, the immunoSEQ multiplex PCR assay was applied. For the multiplex PCR, a mixture combining 60 forward primers for TCR Vbeta segments and 13 reverse primers for TCR Jbeta segments was used. TCRdb took over this immuneACCESS table, retaining in-frame rearrangements with V and J assigned. Such tables are incomplete; in checked studies, under half of the missing clones stem from an unresolved V gene, and the remainder is unexplained. The record for this sample contains around 100,000 clones. The ten largest clones represent 3% to 3.5% of the sample. The sequenced material came from PBMCs. Source of these receptors: a man aged 40-49 years in good health and CMV-seronegative.

This rearrangement joins TRBV4-1 to TRBJ1-1, with 12 bases lining up with TRBD1. J was trimmed by 3 bases and V by 0 bases; bases with no gene match: 11. CDR3 length: 19 residues. The germline V gene encodes CDR1 MGHRA and CDR2 YSYEKL. CDR3: CASSQESGTGGFWDTEAFF. Here the CDR3 DNA reads TGCGCCAGCAGCCAAGAGTCCGGGACAGGGGGCTTCTGGGACACTGAAGCTTTCTTT.

This chain uses TRBV19 with TRBJ2-2, with TRBD1 identical over 9 bases. This CDR3 is 15 amino acids long. Trimming cost V 6 bases and J 3 bases; bases outside gene matches: 5. The V gene's germline CDR1 is LNHDA and CDR2 SQIVND (reference sequence). CDR3: CASRRTGGDTGELFF. The CDR3 DNA reads TGTGCCAGTAGGCGAACAGGGGGCGACACCGGGGAGCTGTTTTTT.

The rearrangement uses TRBV29-1 and TRBJ2-7; 7 bases map to TRBD1. Germline CDR1 and CDR2: SQVTM and ANQGSEA. The CDR3 contains 13 residues. The trim removed 4 bases at V and 2 bases at J, leaving 5 bases unmatched. The CDR3 DNA follows: TGCAGCGTTGCGCGGCAGGGGGCCTACGAGCAGTACTTC. This codes for CSVARQGAYEQYF.

The rearrangement links TRBV29-1 to TRBJ1-2, with 7 bases matching TRBD1. The germline CDR1 and CDR2 sequences are SQVTM and ANQGSEA. J gave up 8 bases and V 4 bases, and 7 bases lay outside the gene matches. The CDR3 spans 12 residues. CDR3 in amino acids: CSVGPDRDGYTF. The CDR3 DNA follows: TGCAGCGTTGGACCAGACAGGGACGGCTACACCTTC.

The V and J genes are TRBV11-2 and TRBJ2-2; D possibly corresponds to TRBD1 (5 bases). Germline V gene sequence: CDR1 SGHAT, CDR2 FQNNGV. V dropped 7 bases and J dropped 5 bases, with 14 bases sitting between them. The CDR3 length is 14 residues. The CDR3, as DNA: TGTGCCAGCACTTTGGGGCTCGGAACCGGGGAGCTGTTTTTT. Protein product: CASTLGLGTGELFF.

V is TRBV2 and J is TRBJ2-7; D may be TRBD2 (6 bases). From germline, CDR1 is SNHLY and CDR2 FYNNEI. V lost 7 bases and J 4 bases, leaving 14 bases between the germline ends. The CDR3 extends over 13 amino acids. CDR3 protein: CASNRDSQYEQYF. In DNA, the CDR3 is TGTGCCAGCAACCGGGACTCCCAATACGAGCAGTACTTC.

This chain joins TRBV19 and TRBJ2-5; the match to TRBD2 covers 7 bases. V trimming: 3 bases; J trimming: 7 bases; junction bases outside the gene matches: 5. This CDR3 comprises 13 residues. CDR1 LNHDA and CDR2 SQIVND come from the germline V gene (reference sequence). The CDR3 reads CASSIGREGTQYF. The CDR3 DNA reads as TGTGCCAGTAGTATCGGTAGGGAGGGGACCCAGTACTTC.

The CDR3 DNA reads TGTGCCGGCGGTACAGGGATGGACTACGAGCAGTACTTC. Protein: CAGGTGMDYEQYF. V and J are TRBV7-2 and TRBJ2-7; tentative D call: TRBD1 (6 bases). Trimming took off 11 bases at V and 3 bases at J, with 17 bases between the two ends. The CDR3 length is 13 residues. The V gene's germline CDR1 is SGHTA and CDR2 FQGNSA.

This sequence joins TRBV5-1 and TRBJ2-3; 7 bases map to TRBD2. The CDR3 spans 17 residues. Per germline, CDR1 SGHRS and CDR2 YFSETQ. The V gene end was trimmed by 3 bases and the J gene end by 1 base; junction bases not matched to a gene: 11. In nucleotides, the CDR3 is TGCGCCAGCAGCTGGGCAGGGAGGGGTATGGGCACAGATACGCAGTATTTT. It encodes CASSWAGRGMGTDTQYF.

The chain carries TRBV28 and TRBJ1-2, with TRBD1 matching over 9 bases. From germline, CDR1 is MDHEN and CDR2 SYDVKM. The trim removed 6 bases at V and 5 bases at J, leaving 10 bases unmatched. CDR3 length equals 15 residues. This CDR3 reads CASRRPLGQGYGYTF. The DNA for the CDR3 is TGTGCCAGCAGGAGGCCCCTCGGACAGGGGTATGGCTACACCTTC.

CDR3 protein: CASSTGQGNQPQHF. The CDR3 nucleotides are TGTGCCAGCAGCACAGGACAGGGCAATCAGCCCCAGCATTTT. The chain recombines TRBV9 with TRBJ1-5, with TRBD1 identical over 7 bases. Germline V gives CDR1 SGDLS, CDR2 YYNGEE. V shed 4 bases, J shed 2 bases, and the junction held 3 bases outside the gene matches. The CDR3 is made up of 14 amino acids.

This chain connects TRBV4-2 to TRBJ1-6, with D perhaps matching TRBD1 (6 bases). CDR1 LGHNA and CDR2 YNFKEQ come from the germline V gene. Deletions cut 0 bases from V and 5 bases from J, with 14 bases between. This CDR3 has 17 amino acids. CDR3 protein: CASSQDFRTANNSPLHF. The CDR3, as DNA: TGTGCCAGCAGCCAAGATTTCAGGACAGCTAATAATTCACCCCTCCACTTT.

Here the CDR3 reads CASSPGTGASEQYF. CDR3 sequence (DNA): TGTGCCAGCAGCCCCGGGACAGGGGCCTCCGAGCAGTACTTC. This chain connects TRBV9 to TRBJ2-7; 10 bases match TRBD1. Trimming took 4 bases from V and 6 from J; bases not matched to a gene: 7. The germline CDR1 and CDR2 sequences are SGDLS and YYNGEE. The CDR3 extends over 14 amino acids.

About this clone itself: This likely comes from a read error, as the CDR3 has no conserved phenylalanine or tryptophan at its end. The chain recombines TRBV11-2 with TRBJ1-1, with 9 bases that match TRBD1. CDR1 SGHAT and CDR2 FQNNGV come from the germline V gene. The CDR3 has 17 residues. V trimming: 1 base; J trimming: 3 bases; junction bases outside the gene matches: 9. The DNA of the CDR3 is TGTGCCAGCAGCTTAGGACAGGGGGTAAGGTTGTACACTGAAGCTTTCCTT. This encodes CASSLGQGVRLYTEAFL.

The rearrangement links TRBV7-9 to TRBJ1-1, with TRBD1 matching 7 bases. CDR3 size: 16 residues. J gave up 3 bases and V 7 bases, and 14 bases lay outside the gene matches. Germline V gives CDR1 SEHNR, CDR2 FQNEAQ (reference sequence). The CDR3 nucleotides read TGTGCCAGCACTTTAGAATTGGGCAGGGGGGACACTGAAGCTTTCTTT. Translated, it gives CASTLELGRGDTEAFF.

The chain carries TRBV5-6 and TRBJ2-3; the match to TRBD1 covers 10 bases. The V gene's germline CDR1 is SGHDT and CDR2 YYEEEE. The CDR3 is 14 amino acids. After removal of 4 bases from V and 4 bases from J, the junction contained 3 bases not matched to a gene. The CDR3 loop is CASSAGQGPDTQYF. The CDR3 nucleotides read TGTGCCAGCAGCGCGGGACAGGGGCCAGATACGCAGTATTTT. Together with reference TRBV5-6 and TRBJ2-3, the CDR3 gives the full variable domain: DAGVTQSPTHLIKTRGQQVTLRCSPKSGHDTVSWYQQALGQGPQFIFQYYEEEERQRGNFPDRFSGHQFPNYSSELNVNALLLGDSALYLCASSAGQGPDTQYFGPGTRLTVL.

Concerning this clone itself: Additional DNA sequences in this sample encode the identical CDR3. The chain joins TRBV5-1 to TRBJ1-3, with D maybe TRBD1 (5 bases). This CDR3 spans 16 amino acids. Germline CDR1 and CDR2: SGHRS and YFSETQ. V lost 4 bases and J 3 bases, leaving 17 bases between the germline ends. DNA of the CDR3: TGCGCCAGCAGCCTTGTACGTCAGGGTGGTGGAAACACCATATATTTT. Protein: CASSLVRQGGGNTIYF.

The J gene is TRBJ1-2, the V gene TRBV9, with 7 bases that match TRBD1. Germline CDR1 and CDR2: SGDLS and YYNGEE. The junction had 9 bases not matched to a gene; V was cut back by 2 bases and J by 5 bases. The CDR3 is 15 amino acids. This chain's CDR3 is CASSVDPTGIYGYTF. Here the CDR3 DNA reads TGTGCCAGCAGCGTGGATCCGACAGGGATTTATGGCTACACCTTC.

The V call is TRBV19, the J call TRBJ2-3, with D maybe TRBD2 (6 bases). V shed 6 bases and J shed 1 base, with 17 bases lying between them. Germline V CDR1 and CDR2: LNHDA, SQIVND (reference sequence). The CDR3 is made up of 16 amino acids. The CDR3 protein is CASSRLLAEGTDTQYF. The CDR3, as DNA: TGTGCCAGTAGCCGACTATTAGCGGAGGGCACAGATACGCAGTATTTT.

J is TRBJ2-5 and V is TRBV5-1, with D tentatively TRBD1 (5 bases). The CDR3 sequence is 13 residues long. V was trimmed by 5 bases and J by 3 bases, leaving 11 bases between them. Germline V gives CDR1 SGHRS, CDR2 YFSETQ. The CDR3 coding sequence is TGCGCCAGCAGTCAGGGCCCGGAAGAGACCCAGTACTTC. It translates to CASSQGPEETQYF.

This chain links TRBV6-6 with TRBJ1-4; maybe TRBD1 (5 bases). The germline V gene encodes CDR1 MNHNY and CDR2 SVGAGI (reference sequence). CDR3 length equals 15 residues. The V end lost 7 bases, the J end lost 3 bases, and 15 bases lay between the germline ends. The CDR3 DNA is TGTGCCAGCAACGATCCAGGGCTAGCTAATGAAAAACTGTTTTTT. It codes for CASNDPGLANEKLFF.

Turning to this clone: The same CDR3 can be traced to other DNA sequences in this sample. The J gene is TRBJ1-4, the V gene TRBV6-1, with a weak D call TRBD1 (6 bases). Deletions cut 7 bases from V and 5 bases from J, with 14 bases between. The germline V gene has CDR1 MNHNS and CDR2 SASEGT. This CDR3 is 14 amino acids long. DNA for the CDR3: TGTGCCAGCAAACCAGGACAGTTCAATGAAAAACTGTTTTTT. Protein: CASKPGQFNEKLFF.

The chain links TRBV5-1 to TRBJ1-2, with D possibly TRBD1 on 5 matching bases. The CDR3 consists of 14 residues. The germline V and J ends were trimmed by 0 bases and 3 bases, with 9 bases remaining between them. Per the germline V gene, CDR1 is SGHRS and CDR2 is YFSETQ. The CDR3 region is CASSLEGRYYGYTF. DNA of the CDR3: TGCGCCAGCAGCTTGGAGGGGAGGTACTATGGCTACACCTTC.

The chain employs TRBV19 and TRBJ1-5, with 8 bases fitting TRBD1. Trimming at V came to 7 bases and at J to 2 bases, leaving 10 bases not matched to a gene. Germline CDR1 and CDR2: LNHDA and SQIVND (reference sequence). This CDR3 spans 16 amino acids. CDR3 in amino acids: CASTRDRLLGNQPQHF. CDR3 DNA sequence: TGTGCCAGTACCCGGGACAGGCTTTTGGGCAATCAGCCCCAGCATTTT.

The genes are TRBV5-1 and TRBJ1-1; D is possibly TRBD1 (5 bases). CDR1 is SGHRS, CDR2 YFSETQ, per germline. This CDR3 is 14 amino acids long. Trimming cost V 0 bases and J 4 bases, with 10 bases left between them. In DNA form, the CDR3 reads TGCGCCAGCAGCTTGGATGGGGGGAGCACTGAAGCTTTCTTT. Its protein product is CASSLDGGSTEAFF.

V is TRBV7-9 and J is TRBJ1-2; unclear D gene. Germline assignment: CDR1 SEHNR and CDR2 FQNEAQ (reference sequence). Trimming removed 3 bases at V and 5 bases at J, with 7 bases between. The CDR3 is 12 amino acids. The CDR3 region is CASSFEGYGYTF. CDR3 coding DNA: TGTGCCAGCAGCTTTGAGGGTTATGGCTACACCTTC. The whole variable domain, remainder taken from reference TRBV7-9 and TRBJ1-2, is DTGVSQNPRHKITKRGQNVTFRCDPISEHNRLYWYRQTLGQGPEFLTYFQNEAQLEKSRLLSDRFSAERPKGSFSTLEIQRTEQGDSAMYLCASSFEGYGYTFGSGTRLTVV.